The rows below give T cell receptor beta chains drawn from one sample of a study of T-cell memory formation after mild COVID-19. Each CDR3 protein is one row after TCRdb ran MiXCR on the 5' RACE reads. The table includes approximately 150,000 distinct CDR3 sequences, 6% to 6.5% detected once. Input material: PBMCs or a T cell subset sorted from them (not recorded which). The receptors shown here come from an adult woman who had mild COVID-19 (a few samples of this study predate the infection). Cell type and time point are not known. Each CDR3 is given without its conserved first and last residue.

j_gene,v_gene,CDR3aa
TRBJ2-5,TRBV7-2,ASSLDGVSKRTQY
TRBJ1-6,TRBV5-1,ASSLGDGNSPLH
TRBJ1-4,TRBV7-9,ASSTGTVGNEKLF
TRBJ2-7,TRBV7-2,ASRSTGTDAYEQY
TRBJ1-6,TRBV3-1,ASSRNRGNNSPLH
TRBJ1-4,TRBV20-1,SARALGGQKQKLF
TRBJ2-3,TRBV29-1,SVEYGPDTQY
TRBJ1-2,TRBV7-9,ASSLDREVDGYT
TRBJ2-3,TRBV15,ATSNRVDSDTQY
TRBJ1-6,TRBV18,ASSSGRGLDSPLH
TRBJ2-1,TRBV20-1,SAQTGTANNEQF
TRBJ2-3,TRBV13,ASSLSASGRNTDTQY
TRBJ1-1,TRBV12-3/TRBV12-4,ASSSPSTARKEAF
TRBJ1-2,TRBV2,ASSRISYYGYT
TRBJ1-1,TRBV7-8,ASSLVEGLETEDF
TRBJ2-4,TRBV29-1,SVEALGFAKNIQY
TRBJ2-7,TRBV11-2,ASSLAGLSSYEQY
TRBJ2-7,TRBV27,ASSLYRSAPGRWTYEQY
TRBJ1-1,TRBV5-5,ASSWDRVNTEAF
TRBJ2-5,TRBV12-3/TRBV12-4,ASNPDRQGPQY
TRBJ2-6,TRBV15,ATSRPRVRGTDNSGANVLT
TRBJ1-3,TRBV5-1,ASSLLNSGNTIY
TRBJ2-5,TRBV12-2,ASRFPTGGETQY
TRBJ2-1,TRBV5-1,ASSLVSSGKPYNEQF
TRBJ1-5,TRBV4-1,ASSQERAGRSNQPQH
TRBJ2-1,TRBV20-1,SARSSGGVNEQF
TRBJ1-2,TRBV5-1,ASSFGPSSYGYT
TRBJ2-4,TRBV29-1,SVEAGGPGNIQY
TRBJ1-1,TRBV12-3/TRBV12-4,ASTLLQGTEAF
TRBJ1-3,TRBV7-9,ASSLELRWNTIY
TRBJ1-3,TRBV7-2,ASSLKLISGNTIY
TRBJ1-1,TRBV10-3,ATGGTVAEAF
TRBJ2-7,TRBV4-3,ASSQMVQGAPYEQY
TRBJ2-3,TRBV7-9,ASSQAANSGQY
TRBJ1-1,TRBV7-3,ASSFTANTEAF
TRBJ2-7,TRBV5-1,ASSLAPGTPYEQY
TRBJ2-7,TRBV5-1,ASSYPGTYEQY
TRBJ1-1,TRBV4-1,ASSQPQGGQTEAF
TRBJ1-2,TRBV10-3,AIGEGVVGYT
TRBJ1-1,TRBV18,ASSPSRETEAF
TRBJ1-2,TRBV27,ATSEGGVYGYT
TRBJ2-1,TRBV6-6,ASSSTGAEQF
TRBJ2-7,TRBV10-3,AIKVATGYEQY
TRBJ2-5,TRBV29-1,SLRRAVGETQY
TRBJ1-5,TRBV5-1,ASSYEGEQPQH
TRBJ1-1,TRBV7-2,ASSFLGLHTEAF
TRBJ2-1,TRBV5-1,ASSLWTGGTNEQF
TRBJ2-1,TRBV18,ASSPSLDSISSSEQF
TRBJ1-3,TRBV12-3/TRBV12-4,ASGDRGDFGNTIY
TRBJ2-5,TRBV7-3,ASSPGLAGGRETQY
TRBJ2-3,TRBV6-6,ASSTLPGTSGTTDTQY
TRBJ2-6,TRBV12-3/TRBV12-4,ASSLNLIDSGANVLT